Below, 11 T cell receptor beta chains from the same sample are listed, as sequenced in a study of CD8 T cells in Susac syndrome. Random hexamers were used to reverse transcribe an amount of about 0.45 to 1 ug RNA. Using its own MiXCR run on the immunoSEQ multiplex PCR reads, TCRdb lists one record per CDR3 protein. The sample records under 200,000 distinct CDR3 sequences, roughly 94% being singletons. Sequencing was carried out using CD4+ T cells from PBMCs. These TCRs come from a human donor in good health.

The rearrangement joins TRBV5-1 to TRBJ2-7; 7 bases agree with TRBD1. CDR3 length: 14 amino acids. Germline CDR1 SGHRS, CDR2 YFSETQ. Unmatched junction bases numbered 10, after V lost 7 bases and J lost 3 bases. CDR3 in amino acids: CASYPGQSGYEQYF. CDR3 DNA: TGCGCCAGCTACCCGGGACAGTCAGGCTACGAGCAGTACTTC.

DNA of the CDR3: TGTGCCAGCAGCTCTAGCGGGACTAGCGTGAACATTCAGTACTTC. It translates to CASSSSGTSVNIQYF. J is TRBJ2-4 and V is TRBV11-2; 10 positions match TRBD2. The V gene end was trimmed by 4 bases and the J gene end by 7 bases; junction bases not matched to a gene: 7. This CDR3 comprises 15 residues. Germline V lookup: CDR1 SGHAT, CDR2 FQNNGV.

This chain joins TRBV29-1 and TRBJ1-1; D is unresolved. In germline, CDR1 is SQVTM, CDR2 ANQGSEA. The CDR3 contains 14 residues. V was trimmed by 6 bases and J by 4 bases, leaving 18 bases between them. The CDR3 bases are TGCAGCGTCTTGGACGGGCCCTTGAGCACTGAAGCTTTCTTT. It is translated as CSVLDGPLSTEAFF.

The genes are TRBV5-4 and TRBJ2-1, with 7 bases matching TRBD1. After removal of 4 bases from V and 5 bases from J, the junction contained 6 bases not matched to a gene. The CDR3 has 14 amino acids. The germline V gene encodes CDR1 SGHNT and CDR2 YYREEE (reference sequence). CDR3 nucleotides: TGTGCCAGCAGCCGCCGGGACAGCGACAATGAGCAGTTCTTC. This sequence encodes CASSRRDSDNEQFF.

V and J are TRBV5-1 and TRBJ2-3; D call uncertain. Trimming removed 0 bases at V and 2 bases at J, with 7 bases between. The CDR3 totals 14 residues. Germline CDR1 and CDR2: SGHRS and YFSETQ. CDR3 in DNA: TGCGCCAGCAGCTTGGAAGTTCACACAGATACGCAGTATTTT. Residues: CASSLEVHTDTQYF.

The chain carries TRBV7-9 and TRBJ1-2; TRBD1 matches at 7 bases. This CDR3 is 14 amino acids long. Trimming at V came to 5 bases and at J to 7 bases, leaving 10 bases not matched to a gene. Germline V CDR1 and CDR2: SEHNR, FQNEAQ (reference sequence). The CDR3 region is CASSQTGPESGYTF. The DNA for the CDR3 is TGTGCCAGCAGCCAGACAGGGCCGGAAAGTGGCTACACCTTC.

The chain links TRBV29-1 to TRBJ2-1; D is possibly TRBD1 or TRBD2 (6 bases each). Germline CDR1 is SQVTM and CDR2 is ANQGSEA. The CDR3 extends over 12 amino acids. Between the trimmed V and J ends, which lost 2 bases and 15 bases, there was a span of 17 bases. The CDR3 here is CSVEREGGRTFF. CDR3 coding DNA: TGCAGCGTTGAACGTGAGGGGGGTCGGACGTTCTTC.

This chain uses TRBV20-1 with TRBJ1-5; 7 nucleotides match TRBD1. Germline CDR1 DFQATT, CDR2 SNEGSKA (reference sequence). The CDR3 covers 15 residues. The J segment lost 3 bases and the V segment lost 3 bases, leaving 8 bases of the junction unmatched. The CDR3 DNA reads TGCAGTGCTAGGTCGCTTACAGGGGACAATCAGCCCCAGCATTTT. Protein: CSARSLTGDNQPQHF.

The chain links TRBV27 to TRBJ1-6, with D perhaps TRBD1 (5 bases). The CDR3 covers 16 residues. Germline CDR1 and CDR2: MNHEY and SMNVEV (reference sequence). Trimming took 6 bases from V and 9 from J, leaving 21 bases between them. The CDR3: CASSIASGGHPSPLHF. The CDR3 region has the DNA TGTGCCAGCAGCATCGCCTCCGGGGGTCATCCTTCACCCCTCCACTTT.

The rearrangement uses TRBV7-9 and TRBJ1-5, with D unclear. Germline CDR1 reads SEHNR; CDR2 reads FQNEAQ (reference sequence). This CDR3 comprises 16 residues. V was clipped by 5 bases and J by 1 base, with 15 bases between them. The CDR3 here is CASSPRTGGSNQPQHF. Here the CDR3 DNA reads TGTGCCAGCAGCCCGCGCACGGGAGGGAGCAATCAGCCCCAGCATTTT.

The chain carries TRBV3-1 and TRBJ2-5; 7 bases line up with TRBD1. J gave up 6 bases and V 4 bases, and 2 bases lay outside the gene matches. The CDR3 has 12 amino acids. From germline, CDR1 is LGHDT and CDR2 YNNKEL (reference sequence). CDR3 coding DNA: TGTGCCAGCAGCCTGACAGGGCAGACCCAGTACTTC. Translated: CASSLTGQTQYF.